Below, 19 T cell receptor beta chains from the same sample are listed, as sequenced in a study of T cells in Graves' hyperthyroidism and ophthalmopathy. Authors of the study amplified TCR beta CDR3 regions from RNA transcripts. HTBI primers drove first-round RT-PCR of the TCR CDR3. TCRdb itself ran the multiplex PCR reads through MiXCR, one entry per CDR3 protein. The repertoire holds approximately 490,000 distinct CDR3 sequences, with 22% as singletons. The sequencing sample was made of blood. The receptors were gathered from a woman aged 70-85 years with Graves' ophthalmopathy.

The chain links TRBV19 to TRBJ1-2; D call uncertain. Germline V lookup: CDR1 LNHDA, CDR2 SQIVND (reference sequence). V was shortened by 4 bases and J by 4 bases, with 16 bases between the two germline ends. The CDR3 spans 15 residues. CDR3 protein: CASSRRAAVSYGYTF. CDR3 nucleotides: TGTGCCAGTAGTAGAAGGGCGGCGGTTAGCTATGGCTACACCTTC.

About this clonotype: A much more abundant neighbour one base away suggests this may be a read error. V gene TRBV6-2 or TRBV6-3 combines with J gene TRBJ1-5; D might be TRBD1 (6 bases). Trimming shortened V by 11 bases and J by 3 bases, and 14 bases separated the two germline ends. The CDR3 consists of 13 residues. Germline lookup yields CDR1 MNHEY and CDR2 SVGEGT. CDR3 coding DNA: TGTGCCTTCGGGGAGGGGGTCAATCAGCCCCAGCATTTT. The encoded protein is CAFGEGVNQPQHF.

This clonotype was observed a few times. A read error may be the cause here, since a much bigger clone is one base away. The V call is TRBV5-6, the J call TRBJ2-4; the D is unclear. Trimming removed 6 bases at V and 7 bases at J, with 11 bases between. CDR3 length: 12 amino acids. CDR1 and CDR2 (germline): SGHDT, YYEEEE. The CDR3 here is CASNLGENIQYF. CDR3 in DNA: TGTGCCAGCAACTTAGGTGAGAACATTCAGTACTTC.

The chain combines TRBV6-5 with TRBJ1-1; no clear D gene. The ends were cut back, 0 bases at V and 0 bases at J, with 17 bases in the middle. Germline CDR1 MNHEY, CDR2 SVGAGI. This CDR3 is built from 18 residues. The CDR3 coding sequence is TGTGCCAGCAGTTACTCGCTTACGGCCTTTCGACTGAACACTGAAGCTTTCTTT. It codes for CASSYSLTAFRLNTEAFF.

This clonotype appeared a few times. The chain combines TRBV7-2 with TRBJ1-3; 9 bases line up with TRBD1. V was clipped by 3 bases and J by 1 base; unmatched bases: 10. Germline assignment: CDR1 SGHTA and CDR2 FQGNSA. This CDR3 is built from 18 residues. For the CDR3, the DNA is TGTGCCAGCAGCTTTTCTATTCCGGGACAGGGTTCTGGAAACACCATATATTTT. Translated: CASSFSIPGQGSGNTIYF. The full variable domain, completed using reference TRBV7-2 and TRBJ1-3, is GAGVSQSPSNKVTEKGKDVELRCDPISGHTALYWYRQSLGQGLEFLIYFQGNSAPDKSGLPSDRFSAERTGGSVSTLTIQRTQQEDSAVYLCASSFSIPGQGSGNTIYFGEGSWLTVV.

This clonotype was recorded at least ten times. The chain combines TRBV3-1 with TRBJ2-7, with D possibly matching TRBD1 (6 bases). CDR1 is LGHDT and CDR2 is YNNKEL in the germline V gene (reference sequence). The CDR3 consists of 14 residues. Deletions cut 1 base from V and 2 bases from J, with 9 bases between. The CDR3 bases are TGTGCCAGCAGCCAAGGGAACAGGGCCTACGAGCAGTACTTC. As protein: CASSQGNRAYEQYF.

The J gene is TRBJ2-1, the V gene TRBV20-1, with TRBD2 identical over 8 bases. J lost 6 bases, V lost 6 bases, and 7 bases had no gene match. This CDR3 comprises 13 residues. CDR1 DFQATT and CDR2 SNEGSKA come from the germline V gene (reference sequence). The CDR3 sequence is CSAKVAGLNEQFF. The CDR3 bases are TGCAGTGCGAAGGTAGCGGGACTCAATGAGCAGTTCTTC.

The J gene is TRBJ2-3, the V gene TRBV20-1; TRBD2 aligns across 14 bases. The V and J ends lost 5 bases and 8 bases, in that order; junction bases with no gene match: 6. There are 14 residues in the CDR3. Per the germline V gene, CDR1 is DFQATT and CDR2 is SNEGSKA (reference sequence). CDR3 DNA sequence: TGCAGTGCTGCGGGACTAGCGGGAGCTGGTACGCAGTATTTT. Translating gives CSAAGLAGAGTQYF.

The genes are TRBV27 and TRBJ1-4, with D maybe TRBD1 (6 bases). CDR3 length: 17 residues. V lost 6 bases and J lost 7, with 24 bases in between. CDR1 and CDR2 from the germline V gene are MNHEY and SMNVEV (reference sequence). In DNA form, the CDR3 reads TGTGCCAGCAGACCAGAAAGGGGGGGGACCAACTCTGAAAAACTGTTTTTT. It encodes CASRPERGGTNSEKLFF.

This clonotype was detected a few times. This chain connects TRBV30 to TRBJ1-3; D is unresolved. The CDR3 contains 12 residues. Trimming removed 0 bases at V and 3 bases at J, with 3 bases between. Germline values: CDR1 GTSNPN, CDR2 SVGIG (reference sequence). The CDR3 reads CAWSVRGNTIYF. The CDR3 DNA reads TGTGCCTGGAGTGTACGTGGAAACACCATATATTTT.

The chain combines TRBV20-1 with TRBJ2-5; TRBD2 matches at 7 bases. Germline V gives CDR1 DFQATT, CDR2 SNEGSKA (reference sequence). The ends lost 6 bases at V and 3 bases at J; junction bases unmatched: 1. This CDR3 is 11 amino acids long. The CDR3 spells CSAAGEETQYF. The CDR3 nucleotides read TGCAGTGCGGCGGGAGAAGAGACCCAGTACTTC.

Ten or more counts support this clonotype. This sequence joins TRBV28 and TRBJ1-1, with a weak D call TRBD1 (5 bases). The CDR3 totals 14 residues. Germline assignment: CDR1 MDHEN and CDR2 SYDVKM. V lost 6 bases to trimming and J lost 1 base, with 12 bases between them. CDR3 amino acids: CASRIIQENTEAFF. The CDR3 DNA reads TGTGCCAGCAGAATAATACAGGAGAACACTGAAGCTTTCTTT.

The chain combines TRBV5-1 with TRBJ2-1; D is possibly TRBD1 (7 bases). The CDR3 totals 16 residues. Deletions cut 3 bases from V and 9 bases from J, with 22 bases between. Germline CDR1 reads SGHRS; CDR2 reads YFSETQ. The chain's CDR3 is CASSWGGQGGDTEQFF. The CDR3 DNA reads TGCGCCAGCAGCTGGGGTGGGCAGGGGGGAGACACTGAGCAGTTCTTC.

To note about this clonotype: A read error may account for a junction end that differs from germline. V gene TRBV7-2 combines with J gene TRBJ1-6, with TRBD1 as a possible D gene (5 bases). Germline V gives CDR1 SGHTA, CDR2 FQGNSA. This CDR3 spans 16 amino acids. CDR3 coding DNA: TGCGCCAGCAGCCGGGACTGGAGCTCCTATAATTCACCCCTCCACTTT. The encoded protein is CASSRDWSSYNSPLHF.

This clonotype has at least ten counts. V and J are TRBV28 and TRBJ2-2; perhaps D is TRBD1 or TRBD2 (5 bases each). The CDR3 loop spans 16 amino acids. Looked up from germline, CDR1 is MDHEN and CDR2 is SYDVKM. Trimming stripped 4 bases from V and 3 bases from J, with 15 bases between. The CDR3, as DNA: TGTGCCAGCAGTTCACTCGGGGCGCGGGACACCGGGGAGCTGTTTTTT. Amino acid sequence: CASSSLGARDTGELFF.

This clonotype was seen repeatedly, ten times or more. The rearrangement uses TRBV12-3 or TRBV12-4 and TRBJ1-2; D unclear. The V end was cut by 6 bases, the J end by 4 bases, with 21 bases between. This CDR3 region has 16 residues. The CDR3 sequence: CASSQGRAFRPYGYTF. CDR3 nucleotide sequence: TGTGCCAGCAGCCAAGGACGGGCTTTTCGCCCCTATGGCTACACCTTC.

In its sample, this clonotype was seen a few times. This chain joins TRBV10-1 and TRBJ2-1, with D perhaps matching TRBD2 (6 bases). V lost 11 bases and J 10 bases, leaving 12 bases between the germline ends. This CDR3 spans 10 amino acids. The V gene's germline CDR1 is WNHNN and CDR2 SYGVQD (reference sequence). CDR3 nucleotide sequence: TGCGCCCGACTCGGACTAGAGCAGTTCTTC. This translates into CARLGLEQFF.

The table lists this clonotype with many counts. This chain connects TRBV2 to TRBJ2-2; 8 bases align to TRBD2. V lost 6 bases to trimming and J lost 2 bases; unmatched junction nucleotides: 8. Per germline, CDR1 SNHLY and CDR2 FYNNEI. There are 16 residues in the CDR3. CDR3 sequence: CASSGTSGANTGELFF. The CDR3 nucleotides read TGTGCCAGCAGCGGAACTAGCGGAGCCAACACCGGGGAGCTGTTTTTT.

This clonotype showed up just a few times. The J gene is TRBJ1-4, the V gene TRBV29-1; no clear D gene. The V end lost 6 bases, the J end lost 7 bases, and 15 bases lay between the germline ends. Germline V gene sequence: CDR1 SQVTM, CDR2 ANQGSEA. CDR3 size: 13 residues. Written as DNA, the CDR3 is TGCAGCGTCCTGAGCCTGGGTAGTGAAAAACTGTTTTTT. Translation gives CSVLSLGSEKLFF.